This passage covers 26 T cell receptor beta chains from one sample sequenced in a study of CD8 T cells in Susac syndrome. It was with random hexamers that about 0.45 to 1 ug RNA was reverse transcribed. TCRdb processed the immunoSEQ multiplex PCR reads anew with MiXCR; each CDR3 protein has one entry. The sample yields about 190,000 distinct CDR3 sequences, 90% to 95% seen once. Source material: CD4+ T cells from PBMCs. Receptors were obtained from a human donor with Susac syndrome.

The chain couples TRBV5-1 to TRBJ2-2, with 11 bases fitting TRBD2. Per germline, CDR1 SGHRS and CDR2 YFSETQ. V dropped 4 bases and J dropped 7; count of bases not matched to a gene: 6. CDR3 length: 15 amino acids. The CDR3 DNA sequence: TGCGCCAGCAGCCGACTAGCGGGATCCGACGGGGAGCTGTTTTTT. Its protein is CASSRLAGSDGELFF.

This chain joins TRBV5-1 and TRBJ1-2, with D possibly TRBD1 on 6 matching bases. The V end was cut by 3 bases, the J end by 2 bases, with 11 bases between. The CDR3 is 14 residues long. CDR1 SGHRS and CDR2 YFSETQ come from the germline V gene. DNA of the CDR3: TGCGCCAGCAGCTACAACAGGGACAACTATGGCTACACCTTC. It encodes CASSYNRDNYGYTF.

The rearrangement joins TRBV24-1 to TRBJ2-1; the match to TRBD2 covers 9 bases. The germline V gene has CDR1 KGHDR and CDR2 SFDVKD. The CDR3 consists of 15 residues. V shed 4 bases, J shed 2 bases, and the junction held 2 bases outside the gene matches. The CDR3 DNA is TGTGCCACCAGTGAGGCTAGCGGGACCTACAATGAGCAGTTCTTC. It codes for CATSEASGTYNEQFF.

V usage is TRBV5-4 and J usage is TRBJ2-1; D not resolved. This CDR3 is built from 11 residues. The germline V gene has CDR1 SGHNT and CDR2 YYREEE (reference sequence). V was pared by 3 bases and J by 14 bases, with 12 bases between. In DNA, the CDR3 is TGTGCCAGCAGCTCCGACACGGACGAGTTCTTC. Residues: CASSSDTDEFF.

DNA for the CDR3: TGTGCCACCAGTGATTCTGGGACAGTGGATACGCAGTATTTT. Protein product: CATSDSGTVDTQYF. The chain has TRBV24-1 and TRBJ2-3; 7 nucleotides line up with TRBD1. Germline V lookup: CDR1 KGHDR, CDR2 SFDVKD. CDR3 length: 14 residues. The V and J ends lost 2 bases and 6 bases, in that order; junction bases with no gene match: 4.

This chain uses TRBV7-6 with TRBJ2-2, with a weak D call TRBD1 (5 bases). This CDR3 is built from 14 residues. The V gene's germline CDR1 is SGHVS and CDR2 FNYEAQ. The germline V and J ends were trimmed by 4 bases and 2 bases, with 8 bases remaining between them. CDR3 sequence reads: CASSSTVNTGELFF. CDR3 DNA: TGTGCCAGCAGCTCGACAGTAAACACCGGGGAGCTGTTTTTT.

The CDR3 DNA sequence: TGCAGCGTACAACGGCGTACAGGGTCATCCCCCGGGGAGCTGTTTTTT. Translating gives CSVQRRTGSSPGELFF. The V and J genes are TRBV29-1 and TRBJ2-2, with D maybe TRBD1 (6 bases). Germline CDR1 and CDR2: SQVTM and ANQGSEA. There are 16 residues in the CDR3. V was trimmed by 6 bases and J by 6 bases, leaving 23 bases between them.

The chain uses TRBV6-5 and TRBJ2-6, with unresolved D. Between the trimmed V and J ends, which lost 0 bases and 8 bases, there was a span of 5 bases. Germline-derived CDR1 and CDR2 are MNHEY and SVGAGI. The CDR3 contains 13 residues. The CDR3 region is CASSYSRSNVLTF. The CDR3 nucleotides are TGTGCCAGCAGTTACTCGAGGTCCAACGTCCTGACTTTC.

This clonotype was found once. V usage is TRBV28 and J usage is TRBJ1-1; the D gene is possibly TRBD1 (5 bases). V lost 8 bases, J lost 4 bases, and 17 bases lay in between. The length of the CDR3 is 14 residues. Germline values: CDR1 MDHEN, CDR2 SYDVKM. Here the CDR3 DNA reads TGTGCCAGCCTTGAACCGGGGGGGGGCACTGAAGCTTTCTTT. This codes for CASLEPGGGTEAFF.

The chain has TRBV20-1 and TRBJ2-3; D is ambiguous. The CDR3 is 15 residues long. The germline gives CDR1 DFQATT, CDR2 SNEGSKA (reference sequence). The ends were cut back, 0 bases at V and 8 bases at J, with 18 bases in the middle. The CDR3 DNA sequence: TGCAGTGCTAGAGATAGTCCCGGACCCTATGCTACGCAGTATTTT. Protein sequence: CSARDSPGPYATQYF.

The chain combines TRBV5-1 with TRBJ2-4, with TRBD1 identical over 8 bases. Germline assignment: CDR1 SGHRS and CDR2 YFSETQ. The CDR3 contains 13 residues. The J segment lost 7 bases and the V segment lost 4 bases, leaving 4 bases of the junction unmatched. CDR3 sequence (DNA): TGCGCCAGCAGCCCCCGGACAGGGAACATTCAGTACTTC. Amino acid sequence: CASSPRTGNIQYF.

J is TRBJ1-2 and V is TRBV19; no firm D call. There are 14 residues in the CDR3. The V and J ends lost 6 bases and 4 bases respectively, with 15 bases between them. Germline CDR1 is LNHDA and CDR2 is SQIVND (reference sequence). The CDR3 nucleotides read TGTGCCAGTAGCACCGGCGAGTATAGCTATGGCTACACCTTC. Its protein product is CASSTGEYSYGYTF.

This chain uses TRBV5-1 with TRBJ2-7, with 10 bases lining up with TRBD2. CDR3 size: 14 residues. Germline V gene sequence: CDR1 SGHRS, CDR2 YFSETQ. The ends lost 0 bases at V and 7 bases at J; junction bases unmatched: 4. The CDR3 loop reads CASSLEAGGGEQYF. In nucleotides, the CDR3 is TGCGCCAGCAGCTTGGAAGCGGGGGGGGGTGAGCAGTACTTC.

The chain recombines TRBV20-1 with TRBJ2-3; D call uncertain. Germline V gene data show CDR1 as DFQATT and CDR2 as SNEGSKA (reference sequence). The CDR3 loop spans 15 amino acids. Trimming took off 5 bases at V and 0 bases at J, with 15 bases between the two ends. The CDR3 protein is CSAPTRQTSTDTQYF. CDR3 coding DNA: TGCAGTGCTCCGACACGCCAAACTAGCACAGATACGCAGTATTTT.

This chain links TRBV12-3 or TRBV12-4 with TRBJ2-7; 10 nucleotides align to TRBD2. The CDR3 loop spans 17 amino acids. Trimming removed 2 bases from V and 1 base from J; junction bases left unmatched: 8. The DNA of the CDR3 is TGTGCCAGCAGTTTATCCCCGCTAGCGGGGGTTTCCTACGAGCAGTACTTC. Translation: CASSLSPLAGVSYEQYF.

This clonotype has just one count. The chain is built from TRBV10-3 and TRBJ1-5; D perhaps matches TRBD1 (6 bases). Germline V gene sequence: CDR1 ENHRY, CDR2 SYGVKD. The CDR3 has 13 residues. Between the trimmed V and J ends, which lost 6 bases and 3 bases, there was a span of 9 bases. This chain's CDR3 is CAIRGQINQPQHF. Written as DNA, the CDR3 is TGTGCCATCAGAGGACAGATCAATCAGCCCCAGCATTTT.

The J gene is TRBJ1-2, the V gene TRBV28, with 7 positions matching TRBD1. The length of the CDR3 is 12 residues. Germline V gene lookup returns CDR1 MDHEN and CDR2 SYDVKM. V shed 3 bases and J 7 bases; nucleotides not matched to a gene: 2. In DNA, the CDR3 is TGTGCCAGCAGTTTGCAGGGGGGTGGCTACACCTTC. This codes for CASSLQGGGYTF.

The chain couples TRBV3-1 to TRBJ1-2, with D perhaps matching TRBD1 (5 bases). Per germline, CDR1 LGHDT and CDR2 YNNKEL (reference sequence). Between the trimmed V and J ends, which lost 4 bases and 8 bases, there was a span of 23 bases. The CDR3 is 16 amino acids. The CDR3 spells CASSLYHGTSGGGYTF. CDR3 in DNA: TGTGCCAGCAGCCTATATCACGGGACCTCCGGAGGGGGCTACACCTTC.

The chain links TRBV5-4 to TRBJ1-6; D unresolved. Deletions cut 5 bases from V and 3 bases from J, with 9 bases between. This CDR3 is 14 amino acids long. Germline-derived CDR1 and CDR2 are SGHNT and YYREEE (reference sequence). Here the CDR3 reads CASRDGSYNSPLHF. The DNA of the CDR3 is TGTGCCAGCAGGGACGGAAGCTATAATTCACCCCTCCACTTT.

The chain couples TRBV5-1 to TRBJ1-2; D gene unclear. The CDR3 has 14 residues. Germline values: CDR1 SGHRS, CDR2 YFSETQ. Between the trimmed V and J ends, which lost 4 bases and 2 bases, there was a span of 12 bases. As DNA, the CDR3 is TGCGCCAGCAGCCCCGTCCCAGGAAACTATGGCTACACCTTC. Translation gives CASSPVPGNYGYTF.

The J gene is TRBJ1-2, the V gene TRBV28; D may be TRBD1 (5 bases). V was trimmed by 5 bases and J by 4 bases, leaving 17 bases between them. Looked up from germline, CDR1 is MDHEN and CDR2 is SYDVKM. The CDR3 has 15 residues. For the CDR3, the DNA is TGTGCCAGCAGTACCGCCACAGGAACCAGCTATGGCTACACCTTC. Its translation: CASSTATGTSYGYTF.

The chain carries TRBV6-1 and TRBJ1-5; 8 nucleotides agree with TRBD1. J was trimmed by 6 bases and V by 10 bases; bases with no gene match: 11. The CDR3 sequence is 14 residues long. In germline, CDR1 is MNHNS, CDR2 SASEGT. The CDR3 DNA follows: TGTGCCACAAAGGACAGGGTGAAAGCTCAGCCCCAGCATTTT. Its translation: CATKDRVKAQPQHF.

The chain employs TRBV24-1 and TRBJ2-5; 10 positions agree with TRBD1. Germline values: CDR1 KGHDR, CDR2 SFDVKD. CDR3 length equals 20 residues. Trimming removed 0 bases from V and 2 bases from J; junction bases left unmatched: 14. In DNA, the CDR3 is TGTGCCACCAGTGATTTGAGCGCCGCTGACAGGGGGCGGTCACAAGAGACCCAGTACTTC. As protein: CATSDLSAADRGRSQETQYF.

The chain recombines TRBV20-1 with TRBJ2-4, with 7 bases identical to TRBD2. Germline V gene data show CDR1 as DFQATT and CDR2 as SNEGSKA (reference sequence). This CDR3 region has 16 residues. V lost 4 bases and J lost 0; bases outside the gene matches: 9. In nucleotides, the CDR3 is TGCAGTGCTATATCCCTGGCGGGGGTAGCCAAAAACATTCAGTACTTC. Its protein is CSAISLAGVAKNIQYF.

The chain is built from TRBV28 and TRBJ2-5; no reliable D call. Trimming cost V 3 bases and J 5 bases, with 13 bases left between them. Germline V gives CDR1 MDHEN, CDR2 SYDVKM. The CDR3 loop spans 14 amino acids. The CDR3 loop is CASSFYGVAETQYF. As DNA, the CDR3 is TGTGCCAGCAGTTTCTACGGAGTGGCGGAGACCCAGTACTTC. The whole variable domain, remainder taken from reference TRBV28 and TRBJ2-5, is DVKVTQSSRYLVKRTGEKVFLECVQDMDHENMFWYRQDPGLGLRLIYFSYDVKMKEKGDIPEGYSVSREKKERFSLILESASTNQTSMYLCASSFYGVAETQYFGPGTRLLVL.

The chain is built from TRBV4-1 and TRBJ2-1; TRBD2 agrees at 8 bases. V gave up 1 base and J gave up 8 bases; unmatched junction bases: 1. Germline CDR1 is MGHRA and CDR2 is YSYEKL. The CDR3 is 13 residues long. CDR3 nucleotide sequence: TGCGCCAGCAGCCAAGGGACTAGCTATGAGCAGTTCTTC. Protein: CASSQGTSYEQFF.